This T cell receptor (beta chain) was obtained from a study of shared clonotypes between healthy human individuals. Whole-study context: The cohort comprised a couple of women and a few men. Their ages spanned 18 to 49 years.

Broader study findings: Naive CD4 clonotypes were shared across a handful of donors at about 5%.

The method was immunoSEQ multiplex PCR; TCRdb's version includes in-frame clones alone and lacks a portion of them. The sample lists 2 million to 2.5 million clones, more than 80% occurring once. CDR1 SNHLY and CDR2 FYNNEI come from the germline V gene. The CDR3 totals 14 residues. The V and J ends lost 5 bases and 2 bases, in that order; junction bases with no gene match: 5. Turning to this clone: The target antigen is unknown.

The sample comprised naive CD4+ T cells from PBMCs. Noted subset: CD45RA+ positively selected. This TCR was recovered from a man between 18 and 29 years old in good health. Some clones in this sample may be carry-over from other donors' samples. The rearrangement joins TRBV2 to TRBJ2-7; TRBD1 agrees at 8 bases. The CDR3 sequence: CASSQDRVAYEQYF. CDR3 bases: TGTGCCAGCAGTCAGGACAGGGTGGCCTACGAGCAGTACTTC.